The present entry profiles one T cell receptor (beta chain) with its context. TCRdb keeps only in-frame clones here, not all; method: immunoSEQ multiplex PCR. The sample has 90,000 to 120,000 clones, 89% seen once; the top ten hold 6% to 7%. The data belong to a study of T cell responses to AZD1222 COVID-19 vaccine. Trimming at V came to 6 bases and at J to 1 base, leaving 6 bases not matched to a gene. CDR3 length: 15 residues. Germline loops: CDR1 KGHSH, CDR2 LQKENI. The sequences come from peripheral blood, collected on day 0 of AZD1222 vaccination. The sequence was obtained from an adult in good health. The V gene is TRBV18, the J gene TRBJ2-4, with 7 bases fitting TRBD2. The CDR3 reads CASSPRGTAKNIQYF. In nucleotides, the CDR3 is TGTGCCAGCTCCCCGCGGGGGACGGCCAAAAACATTCAGTACTTC.